The clone carrying this TCR beta chain was counted many times. What it binds is not known. Germline CDR1 reads DFQATT; CDR2 reads SNEGSKA (reference sequence). The CDR3 extends over 13 amino acids. V lost 3 bases and J lost 1, with 9 bases in between. The data stem from a study of prognosis after radiotherapy for stage I lung cancer. The genomic DNA TCR beta CDR3 region underwent two rounds of multiplex PCR. First-round PCR used primers specific to each TRBV and TRBJ gene. MiXCR, applied by TCRdb to the multiplex PCR reads, yields one record per CDR3 protein. The sample includes roughly 26,000 distinct CDR3 sequences, 25% to 30% of them seen just once. Overall study findings and caveats: Post-therapy Shannon entropy was lower in patients developing distant metastases following stereotactic body radiation therapy.

This chain uses TRBV20-1 with TRBJ1-1; tentatively, D is TRBD1 (5 bases). Material: PBMCs, obtained before or after stereotactic body radiation therapy (not recorded which). The clonotype was recovered from a donor aged 50 or older with non-small cell lung cancer. CDR3 in DNA: TGCAGTGCTAGGAGGGGAGAGAACACTGAAGCTTTCTTT. Protein product: CSARRGENTEAFF.